This TCR beta chain emerged from a study of blood T cells in healthy people across ages. Through a sample-barcoded 5' primer and a J-beta primer mix, a second PCR was run for about 6 to 11 cycles. A single record per CDR3 protein comes from TCRdb applying MiXCR to the 5' RACE reads. The sample has 600,000 to 800,000 distinct CDR3 sequences; under 25% are singletons. A word on this clonotype: Its antigen remains unknown. Mismatch with germline at one junction end may stem from a read error.

There were at least 6 micrograms of total RNA extracted from every sample. This CDR3 contains 14 residues. Looked up from germline, CDR1 is MNHNY and CDR2 is SVGAGI (reference sequence). Findings of the study overall: Because sorting was not performed, PBMCs prevented conclusive naive versus antigen-experienced comparison. Considered underestimates were the diversity estimates obtained from one million T cells. Strong correlation existed between TCR beta diversity and naive T cell percentage.

Sequences were obtained from blood. The sequence was obtained from a man between 65 and 85 years old in good health. This rearrangement joins TRBV6-6 to TRBJ2-5; perhaps TRBD1 as D (6 bases). CDR3 in DNA: TGTGCCAGCAGTTTTACAGGGAACCAAGAGACCCAGTGCTTC. It yields the protein CASSFTGNQETQCF.